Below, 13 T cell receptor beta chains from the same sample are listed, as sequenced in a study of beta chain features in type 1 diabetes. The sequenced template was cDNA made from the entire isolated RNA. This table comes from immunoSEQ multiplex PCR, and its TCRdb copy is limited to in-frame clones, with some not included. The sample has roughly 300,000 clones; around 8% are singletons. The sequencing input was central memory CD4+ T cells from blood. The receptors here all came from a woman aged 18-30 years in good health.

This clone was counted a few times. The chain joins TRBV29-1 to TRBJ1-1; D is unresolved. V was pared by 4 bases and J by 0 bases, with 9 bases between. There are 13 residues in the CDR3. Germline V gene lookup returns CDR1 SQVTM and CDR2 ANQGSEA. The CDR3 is CSVGGAMNTEAFF. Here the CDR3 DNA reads TGCAGCGTTGGAGGTGCAATGAACACTGAAGCTTTCTTT.

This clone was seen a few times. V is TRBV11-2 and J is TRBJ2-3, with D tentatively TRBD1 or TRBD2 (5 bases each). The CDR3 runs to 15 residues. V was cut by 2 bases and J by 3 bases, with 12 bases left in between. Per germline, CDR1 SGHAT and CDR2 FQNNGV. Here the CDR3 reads CASSLSPGGTDTQYF. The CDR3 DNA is TGTGCCAGCAGCTTAAGCCCTGGGGGAACAGATACGCAGTATTTT.

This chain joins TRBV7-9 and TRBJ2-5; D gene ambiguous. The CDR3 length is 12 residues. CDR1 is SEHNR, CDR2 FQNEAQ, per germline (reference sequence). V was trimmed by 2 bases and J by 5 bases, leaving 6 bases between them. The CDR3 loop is CASSLFGETQYF. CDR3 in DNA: TGTGCCAGCAGCTTATTCGGGGAGACCCAGTACTTC. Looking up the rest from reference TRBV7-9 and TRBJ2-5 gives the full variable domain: DTGVSQNPRHKITKRGQNVTFRCDPISEHNRLYWYRQTLGQGPEFLTYFQNEAQLEKSRLLSDRFSAERPKGSFSTLEIQRTEQGDSAMYLCASSLFGETQYFGPGTRLLVL.

The CDR3 DNA reads TGTGCCAGCACCGGGACAGGGGTCTATGGCTACACCTTC. Translating gives CASTGTGVYGYTF. V and J are TRBV6-1 and TRBJ1-2; 10 positions agree with TRBD1. Germline loops: CDR1 MNHNS, CDR2 SASEGT. J gave up 4 bases and V 7 bases, and 3 bases lay outside the gene matches. This CDR3 region has 13 residues.

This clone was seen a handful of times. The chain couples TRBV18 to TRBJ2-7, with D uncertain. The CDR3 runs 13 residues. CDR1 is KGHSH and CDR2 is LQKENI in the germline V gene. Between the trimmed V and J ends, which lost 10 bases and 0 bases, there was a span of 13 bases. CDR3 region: CATSTGHSYEQYF. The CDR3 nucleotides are TGTGCCACCTCTACGGGCCACTCCTACGAGCAGTACTTC.

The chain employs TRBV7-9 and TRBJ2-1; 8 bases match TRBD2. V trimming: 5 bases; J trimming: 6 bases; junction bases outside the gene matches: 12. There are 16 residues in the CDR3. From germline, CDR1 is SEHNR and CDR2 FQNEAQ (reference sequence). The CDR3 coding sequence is TGTGCCAGCAGCCCCCTGAGAGCGGGAGTCCTCAATGAGCAGTTCTTC. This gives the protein CASSPLRAGVLNEQFF.

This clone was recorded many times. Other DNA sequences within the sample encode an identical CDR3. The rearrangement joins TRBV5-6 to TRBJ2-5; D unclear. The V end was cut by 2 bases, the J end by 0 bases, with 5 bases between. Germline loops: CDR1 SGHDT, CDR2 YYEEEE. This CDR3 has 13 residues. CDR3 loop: CASSLPNQETQYF. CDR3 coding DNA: TGTGCCAGCAGCTTACCTAACCAAGAGACCCAGTACTTC. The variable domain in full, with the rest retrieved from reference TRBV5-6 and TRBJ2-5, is DAGVTQSPTHLIKTRGQQVTLRCSPKSGHDTVSWYQQALGQGPQFIFQYYEEEERQRGNFPDRFSGHQFPNYSSELNVNALLLGDSALYLCASSLPNQETQYFGPGTRLLVL.

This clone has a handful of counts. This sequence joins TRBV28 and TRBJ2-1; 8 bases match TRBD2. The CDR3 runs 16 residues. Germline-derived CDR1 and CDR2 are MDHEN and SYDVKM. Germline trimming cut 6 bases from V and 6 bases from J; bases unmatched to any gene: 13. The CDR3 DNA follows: TGTGCCAGCAGACCTGGACTAGCTCGGACTTTCAATGAGCAGTTCTTC. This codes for CASRPGLARTFNEQFF.

The CDR3 DNA sequence: TGTGCCATCAGTGTGAGGGGGACTAGCGGGAGTAATGAGCAGTTCTTC. It codes for CAISVRGTSGSNEQFF. This chain connects TRBV10-3 to TRBJ2-1; TRBD2 matches 14 bases. Germline loops: CDR1 ENHRY, CDR2 SYGVKD. V lost 4 bases and J lost 7; bases outside the gene matches: 6. The CDR3 totals 16 residues.

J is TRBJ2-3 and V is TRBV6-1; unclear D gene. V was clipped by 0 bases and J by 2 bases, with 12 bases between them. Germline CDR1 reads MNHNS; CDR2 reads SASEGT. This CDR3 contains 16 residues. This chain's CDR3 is CASSEAKQSYTDTQYF. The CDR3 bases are TGTGCCAGCAGTGAAGCCAAACAGTCCTACACAGATACGCAGTATTTT.

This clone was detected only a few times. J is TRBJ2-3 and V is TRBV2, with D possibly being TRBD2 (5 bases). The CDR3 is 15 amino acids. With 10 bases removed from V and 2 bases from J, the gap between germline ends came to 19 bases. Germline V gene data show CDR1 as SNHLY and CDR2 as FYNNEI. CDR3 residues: CATSREGPATDTQYF. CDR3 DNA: TGTGCCACCTCGAGGGAAGGGCCCGCCACAGATACGCAGTATTTT.

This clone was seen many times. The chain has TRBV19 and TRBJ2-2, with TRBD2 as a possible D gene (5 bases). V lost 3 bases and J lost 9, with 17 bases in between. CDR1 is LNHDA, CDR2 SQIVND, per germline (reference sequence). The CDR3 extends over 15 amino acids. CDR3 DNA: TGTGCCAGTAGTATTGAGCTAGCTACCGATCGGGAGCTGTTTTTT. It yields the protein CASSIELATDRELFF.

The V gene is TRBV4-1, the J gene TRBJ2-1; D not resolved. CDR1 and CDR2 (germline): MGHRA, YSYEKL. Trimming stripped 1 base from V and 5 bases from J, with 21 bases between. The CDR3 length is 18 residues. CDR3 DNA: TGCGCCAGCAGCCAAGTCGATTTGGGATTCCCGGGCGACAATGAGCAGTTCTTC. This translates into CASSQVDLGFPGDNEQFF.